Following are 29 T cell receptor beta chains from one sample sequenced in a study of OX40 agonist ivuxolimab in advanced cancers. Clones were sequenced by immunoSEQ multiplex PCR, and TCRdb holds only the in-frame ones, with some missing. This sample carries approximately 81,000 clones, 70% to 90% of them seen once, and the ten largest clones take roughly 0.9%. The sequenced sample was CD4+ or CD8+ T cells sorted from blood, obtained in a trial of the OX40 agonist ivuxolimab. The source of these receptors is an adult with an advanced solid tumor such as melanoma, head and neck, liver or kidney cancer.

CDR3 residues: CASSLAEGQGVWYF. CDR3 sequence (DNA): TGTGCCAGCAGCTTAGCAGAGGGACAGGGGGTATGGTACTTC. V is TRBV7-9 and J is TRBJ2-4; 11 nucleotides align to TRBD1. The CDR3 sequence is 14 residues long. The V and J ends lost 0 bases and 15 bases, in that order; junction bases with no gene match: 7. Per germline, CDR1 SEHNR and CDR2 FQNEAQ (reference sequence).

The CDR3, as DNA: TGTGCCAGCAGCCTCCGGTGGCTAGCGGCCTACAATGAGCAGTTCTTC. This encodes CASSLRWLAAYNEQFF. The chain carries TRBV7-9 and TRBJ2-1; 7 nucleotides align to TRBD2. The CDR3 extends over 16 amino acids. V dropped 5 bases and J dropped 2; count of bases not matched to a gene: 9. Germline V gene lookup returns CDR1 SEHNR and CDR2 FQNEAQ (reference sequence).

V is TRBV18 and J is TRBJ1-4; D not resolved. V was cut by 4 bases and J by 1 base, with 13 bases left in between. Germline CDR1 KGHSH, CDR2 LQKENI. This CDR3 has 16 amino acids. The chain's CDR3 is CASSRGISGTNEKLFF. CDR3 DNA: TGTGCCAGCTCACGGGGTATATCGGGAACTAATGAAAAACTGTTTTTT.

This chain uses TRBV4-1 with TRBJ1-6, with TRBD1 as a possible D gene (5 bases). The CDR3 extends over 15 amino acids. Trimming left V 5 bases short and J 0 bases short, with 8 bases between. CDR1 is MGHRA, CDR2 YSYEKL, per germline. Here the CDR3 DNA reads TGCGCCAGCAGCGCAGGGAGCTCCTATAATTCACCCCTCCACTTT. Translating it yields CASSAGSSYNSPLHF.

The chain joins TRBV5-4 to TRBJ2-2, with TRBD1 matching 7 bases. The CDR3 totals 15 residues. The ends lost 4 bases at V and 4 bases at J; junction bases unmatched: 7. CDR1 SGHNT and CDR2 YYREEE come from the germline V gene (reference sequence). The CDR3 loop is CASSRPGTVTGELFF. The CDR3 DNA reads TGTGCCAGCAGCCGACCCGGGACAGTCACCGGGGAGCTGTTTTTT.

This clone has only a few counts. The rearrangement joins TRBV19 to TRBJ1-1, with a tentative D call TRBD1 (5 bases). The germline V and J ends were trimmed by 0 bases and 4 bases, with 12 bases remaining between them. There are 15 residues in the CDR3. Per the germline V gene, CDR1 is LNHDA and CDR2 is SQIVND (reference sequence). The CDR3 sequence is CASSIDGGGFTEAFF. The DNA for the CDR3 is TGTGCCAGTAGTATAGATGGTGGGGGTTTCACTGAAGCTTTCTTT. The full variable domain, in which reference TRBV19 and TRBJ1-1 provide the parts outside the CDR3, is DGGITQSPKYLFRKEGQNVTLSCEQNLNHDAMYWYRQDPGQGLRLIYYSQIVNDFQKGDIAEGYSVSREKKESFPLTVTSAQKNPTAFYLCASSIDGGGFTEAFFGQGTRLTVV.

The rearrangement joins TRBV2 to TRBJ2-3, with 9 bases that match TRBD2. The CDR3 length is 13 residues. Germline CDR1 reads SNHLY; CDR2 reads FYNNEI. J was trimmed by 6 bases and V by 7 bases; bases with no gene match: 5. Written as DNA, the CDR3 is TGTGCCAGCAAGGGACTAGCTATGGATACGCAGTATTTT. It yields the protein CASKGLAMDTQYF.

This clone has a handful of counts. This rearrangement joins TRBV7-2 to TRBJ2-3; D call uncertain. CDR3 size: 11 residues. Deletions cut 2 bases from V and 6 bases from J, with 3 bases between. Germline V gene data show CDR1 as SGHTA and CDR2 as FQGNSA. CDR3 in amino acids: CASSLLDTQYF. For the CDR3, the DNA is TGTGCCAGCAGCTTACTGGATACGCAGTATTTT. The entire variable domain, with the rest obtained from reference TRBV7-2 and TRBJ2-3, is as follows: GAGVSQSPSNKVTEKGKDVELRCDPISGHTALYWYRQSLGQGLEFLIYFQGNSAPDKSGLPSDRFSAERTGGSVSTLTIQRTQQEDSAVYLCASSLLDTQYFGPGTRLTVL.

The CDR3: CASSSDRASETQYF. The CDR3 nucleotides are TGCGCCAGCAGCTCGGACAGGGCTTCTGAGACCCAGTACTTC. The chain uses TRBV5-1 and TRBJ2-5; TRBD1 matches 8 bases. The CDR3 length is 14 residues. Looked up from germline, CDR1 is SGHRS and CDR2 is YFSETQ. Unmatched junction bases numbered 6, after V lost 3 bases and J lost 5 bases.

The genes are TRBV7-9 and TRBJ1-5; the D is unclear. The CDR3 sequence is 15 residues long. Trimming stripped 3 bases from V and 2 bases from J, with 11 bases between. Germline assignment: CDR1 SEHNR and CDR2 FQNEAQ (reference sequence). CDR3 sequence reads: CASSFAASGNQPQHF. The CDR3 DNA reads TGTGCCAGCAGCTTCGCTGCTAGCGGCAATCAGCCCCAGCATTTT. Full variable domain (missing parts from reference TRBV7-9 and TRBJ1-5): DTGVSQNPRHKITKRGQNVTFRCDPISEHNRLYWYRQTLGQGPEFLTYFQNEAQLEKSRLLSDRFSAERPKGSFSTLEIQRTEQGDSAMYLCASSFAASGNQPQHFGDGTRLSIL.

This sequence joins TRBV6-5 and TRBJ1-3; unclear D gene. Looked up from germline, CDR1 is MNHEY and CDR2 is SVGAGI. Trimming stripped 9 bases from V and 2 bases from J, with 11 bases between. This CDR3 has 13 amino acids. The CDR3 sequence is CASSRETGNTIYF. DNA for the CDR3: TGTGCCAGTTCCCGGGAGACTGGAAACACCATATATTTT.

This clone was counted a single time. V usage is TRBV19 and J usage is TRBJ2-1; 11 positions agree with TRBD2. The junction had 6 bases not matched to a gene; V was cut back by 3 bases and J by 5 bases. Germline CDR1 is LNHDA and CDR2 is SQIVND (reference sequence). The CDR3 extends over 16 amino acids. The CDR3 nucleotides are TGTGCCAGTAGTATTCGAGGGACTAGCGGTAACAATGAGCAGTTCTTC. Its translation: CASSIRGTSGNNEQFF.

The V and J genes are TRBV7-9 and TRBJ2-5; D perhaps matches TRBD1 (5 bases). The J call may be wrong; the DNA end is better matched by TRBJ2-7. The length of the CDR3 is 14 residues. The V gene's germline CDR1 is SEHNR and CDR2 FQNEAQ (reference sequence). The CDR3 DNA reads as TGTGCCAGCAGCCGCAAGCGAGACAGCCGCGAGCAGTACTTC. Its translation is CASSRKRDSREQYF.

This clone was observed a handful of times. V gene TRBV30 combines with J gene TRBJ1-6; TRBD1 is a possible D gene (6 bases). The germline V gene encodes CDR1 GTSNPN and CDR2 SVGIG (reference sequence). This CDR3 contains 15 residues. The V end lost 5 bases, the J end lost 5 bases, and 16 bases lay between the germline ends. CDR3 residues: CAWSLGQPNNSPLHF. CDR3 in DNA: TGTGCCTGGTCTCTCGGACAGCCTAATAATTCACCCCTCCACTTT.

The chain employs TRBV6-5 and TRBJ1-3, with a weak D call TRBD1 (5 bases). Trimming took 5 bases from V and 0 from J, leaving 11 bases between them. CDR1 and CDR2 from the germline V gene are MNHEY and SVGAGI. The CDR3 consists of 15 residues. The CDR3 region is CASSPTGNSGNTIYF. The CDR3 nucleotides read TGTGCCAGCAGTCCAACAGGAAACTCTGGAAACACCATATATTTT.

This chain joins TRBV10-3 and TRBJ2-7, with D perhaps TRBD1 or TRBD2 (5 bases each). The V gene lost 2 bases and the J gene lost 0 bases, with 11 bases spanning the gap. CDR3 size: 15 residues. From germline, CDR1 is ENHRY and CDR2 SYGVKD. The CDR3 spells CAISEGPGSSYEQYF. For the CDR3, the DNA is TGTGCCATCAGTGAGGGGCCAGGGAGCTCCTACGAGCAGTACTTC.

CDR3 sequence reads: CAWSHKGLANGEQFF. In DNA, the CDR3 is TGTGCCTGGAGCCATAAGGGACTAGCAAACGGTGAGCAGTTCTTC. This sequence joins TRBV30 and TRBJ2-1; TRBD2 agrees at 9 bases. CDR1 and CDR2 (germline): GTSNPN, SVGIG (reference sequence). With 3 bases clipped from V and 9 bases from J, the junction kept 12 bases outside the gene matches. The CDR3 runs 15 residues.

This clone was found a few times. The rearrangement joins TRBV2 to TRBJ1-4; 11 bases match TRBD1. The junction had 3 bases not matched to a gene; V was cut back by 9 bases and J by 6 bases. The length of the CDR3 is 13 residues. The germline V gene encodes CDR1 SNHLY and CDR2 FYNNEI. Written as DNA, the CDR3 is TGTGCCAGGCCGGGACAGGGGGATGAAAAACTGTTTTTT. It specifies CARPGQGDEKLFF.

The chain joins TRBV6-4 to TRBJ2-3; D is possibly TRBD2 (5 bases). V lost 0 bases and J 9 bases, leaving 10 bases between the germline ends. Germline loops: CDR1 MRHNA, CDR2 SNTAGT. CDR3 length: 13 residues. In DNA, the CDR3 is TGTGCCAGCAGTGACTCCGGGGTCGGAACGCAGTATTTT. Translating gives CASSDSGVGTQYF.

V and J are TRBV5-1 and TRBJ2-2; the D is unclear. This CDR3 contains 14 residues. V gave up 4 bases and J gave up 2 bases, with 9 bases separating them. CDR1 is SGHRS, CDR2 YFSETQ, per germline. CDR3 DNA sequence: TGCGCCAGCAGCGGGGATTCCAACACCGGGGAGCTGTTTTTT. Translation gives CASSGDSNTGELFF.

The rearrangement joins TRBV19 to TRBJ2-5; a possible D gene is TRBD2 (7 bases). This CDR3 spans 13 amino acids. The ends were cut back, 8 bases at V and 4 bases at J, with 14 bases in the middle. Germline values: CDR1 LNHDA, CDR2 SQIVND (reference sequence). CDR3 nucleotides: TGTGCCAGTGGGGGGGCCCGGCGAGAGACCCAGTACTTC. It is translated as CASGGARRETQYF.

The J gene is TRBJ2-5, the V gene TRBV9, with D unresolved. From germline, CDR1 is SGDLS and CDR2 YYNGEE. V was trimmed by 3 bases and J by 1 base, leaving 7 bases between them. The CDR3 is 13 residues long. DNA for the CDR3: TGTGCCAGCAGCGGTTACCCCCAAGAGACCCAGTACTTC. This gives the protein CASSGYPQETQYF. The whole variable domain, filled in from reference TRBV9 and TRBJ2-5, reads DSGVTQTPKHLITATGQRVTLRCSPRSGDLSVYWYQQSLDQGLQFLIQYYNGEERAKGNILERFSAQQFPDLHSELNLSSLELGDSALYFCASSGYPQETQYFGPGTRLLVL.

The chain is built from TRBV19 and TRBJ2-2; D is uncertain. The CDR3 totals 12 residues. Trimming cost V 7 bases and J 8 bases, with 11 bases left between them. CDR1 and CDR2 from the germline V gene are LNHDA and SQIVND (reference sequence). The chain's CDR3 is CASKERRGELFF. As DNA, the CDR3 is TGTGCCAGTAAAGAGAGGCGTGGGGAGCTGTTTTTT.

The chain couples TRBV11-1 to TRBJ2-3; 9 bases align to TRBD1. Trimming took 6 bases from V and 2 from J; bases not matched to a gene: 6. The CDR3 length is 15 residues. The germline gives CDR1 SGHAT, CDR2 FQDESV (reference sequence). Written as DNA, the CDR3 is TGTGCCAGCAGAACCGGACAGGGGCTCACAGATACGCAGTATTTT. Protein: CASRTGQGLTDTQYF.

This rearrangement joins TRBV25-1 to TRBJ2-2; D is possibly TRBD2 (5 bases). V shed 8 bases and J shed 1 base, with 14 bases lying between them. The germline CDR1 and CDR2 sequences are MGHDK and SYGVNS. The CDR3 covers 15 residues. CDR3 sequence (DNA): TGTGCCAGCGCCCTAAGAGGGCTGAACACCGGGGAGCTGTTTTTT. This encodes CASALRGLNTGELFF.

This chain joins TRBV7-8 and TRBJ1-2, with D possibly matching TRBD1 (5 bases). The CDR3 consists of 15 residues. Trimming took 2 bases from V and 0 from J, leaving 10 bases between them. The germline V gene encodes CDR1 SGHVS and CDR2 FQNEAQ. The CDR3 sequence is CASSLFGDSNYGYTF. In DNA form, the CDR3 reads TGTGCCAGCAGCTTATTCGGGGACTCTAACTATGGCTACACCTTC.

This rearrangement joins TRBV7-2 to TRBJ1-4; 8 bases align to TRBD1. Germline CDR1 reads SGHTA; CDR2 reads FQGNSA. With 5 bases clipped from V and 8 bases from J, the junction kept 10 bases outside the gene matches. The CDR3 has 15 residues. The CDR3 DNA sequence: TGTGCCAGCAGCCCCCGACAGGGGTTAAGGGAAAAACTGTTTTTT. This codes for CASSPRQGLREKLFF.

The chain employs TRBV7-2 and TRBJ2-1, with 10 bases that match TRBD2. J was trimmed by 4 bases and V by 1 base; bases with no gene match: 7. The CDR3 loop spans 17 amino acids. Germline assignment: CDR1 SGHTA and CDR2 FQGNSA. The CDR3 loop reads CASSLEVGTSVYNEQFF. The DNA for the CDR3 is TGTGCCAGCAGCTTAGAAGTTGGGACTAGCGTATACAATGAGCAGTTCTTC.

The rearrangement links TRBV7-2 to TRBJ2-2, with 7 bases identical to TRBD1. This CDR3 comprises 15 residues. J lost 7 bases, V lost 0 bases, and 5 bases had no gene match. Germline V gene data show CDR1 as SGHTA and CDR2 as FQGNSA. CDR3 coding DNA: TGTGCCAGCAGCTTAGCCCGCAGGGGGAGCGGGGAGCTGTTTTTT. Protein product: CASSLARRGSGELFF.